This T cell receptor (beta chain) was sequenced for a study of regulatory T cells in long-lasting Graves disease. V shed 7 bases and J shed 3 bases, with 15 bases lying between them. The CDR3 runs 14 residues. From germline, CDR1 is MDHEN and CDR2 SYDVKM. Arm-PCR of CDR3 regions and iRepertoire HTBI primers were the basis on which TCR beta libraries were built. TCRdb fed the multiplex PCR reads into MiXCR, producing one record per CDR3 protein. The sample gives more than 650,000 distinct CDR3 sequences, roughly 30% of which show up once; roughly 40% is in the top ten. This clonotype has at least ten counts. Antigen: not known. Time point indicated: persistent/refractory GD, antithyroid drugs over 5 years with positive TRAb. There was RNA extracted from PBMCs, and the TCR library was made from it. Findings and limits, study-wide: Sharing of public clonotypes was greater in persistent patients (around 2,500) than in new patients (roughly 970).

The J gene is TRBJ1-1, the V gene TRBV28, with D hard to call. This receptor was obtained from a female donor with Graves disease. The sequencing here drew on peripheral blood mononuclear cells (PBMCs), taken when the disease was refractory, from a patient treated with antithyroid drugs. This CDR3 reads CASTQVGSHTEAFF. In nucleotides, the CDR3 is TGTGCCAGCACCCAGGTGGGTTCGCACACTGAAGCTTTCTTT.